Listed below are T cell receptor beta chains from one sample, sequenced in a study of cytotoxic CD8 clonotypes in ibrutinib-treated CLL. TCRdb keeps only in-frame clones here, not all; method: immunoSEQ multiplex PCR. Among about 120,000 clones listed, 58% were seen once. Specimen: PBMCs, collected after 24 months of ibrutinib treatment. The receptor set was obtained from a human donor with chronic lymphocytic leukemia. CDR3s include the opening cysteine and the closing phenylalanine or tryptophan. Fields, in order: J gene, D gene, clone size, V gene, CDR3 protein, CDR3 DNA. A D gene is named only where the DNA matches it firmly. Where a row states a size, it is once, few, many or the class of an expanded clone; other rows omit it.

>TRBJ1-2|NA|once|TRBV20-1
CSAITGFGYTF
TGCAGTGCTATAACAGGGTTTGGCTACACCTTC
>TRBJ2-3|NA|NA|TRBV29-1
CSAEPGGGDTQYF
TGCAGCGCTGAACCAGGGGGAGGCGATACGCAGTATTTT
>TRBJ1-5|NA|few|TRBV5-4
CASSFNNQPQHF
TGTGCCAGCAGCTTTAATAATCAGCCCCAGCATTTT
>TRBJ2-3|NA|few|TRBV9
CASSVLGGASTDTQYF
TGTGCCAGCAGCGTCTTAGGAGGGGCTAGCACAGATACGCAGTATTTT
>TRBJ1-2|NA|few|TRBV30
CAWSEHLYGYTF
TGTGCCTGGAGTGAGCATTTGTATGGCTACACCTTC
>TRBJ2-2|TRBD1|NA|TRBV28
CASRGTGNTGELFF
TGTGCCAGCAGGGGGACAGGGAACACCGGGGAGCTGTTTTTT
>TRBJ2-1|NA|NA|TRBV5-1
CASSLDSSQFF
TGCGCCAGCAGCTTGGACAGTTCTCAGTTCTTC
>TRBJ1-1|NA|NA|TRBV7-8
CASSPGPMNTEAFF
TGTGCCAGCAGCCCGGGACCGATGAACACTGAAGCTTTCTTT
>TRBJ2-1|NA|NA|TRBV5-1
CASSLWGADRAYNEQFF
TGCGCCAGCAGCCTGTGGGGAGCGGATCGTGCCTACAATGAGCAGTTCTTC
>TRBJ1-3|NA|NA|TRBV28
CASSPGGSGNTIYF
TGTGCCAGCAGCCCTGGGGGGTCTGGAAACACCATATATTTT
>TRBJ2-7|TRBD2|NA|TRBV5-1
CASSFSGTYEQYF
TGCGCCAGCAGCTTTAGCGGGACCTACGAGCAGTACTTC
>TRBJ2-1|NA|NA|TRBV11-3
CASSSGYEQFF
TGTGCCAGCAGCTCCGGTTATGAGCAGTTCTTC
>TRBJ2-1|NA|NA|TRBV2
CASSEVVWGQGEQFF
TGTGCCAGCAGTGAAGTAGTCTGGGGGCAGGGTGAGCAGTTCTTC
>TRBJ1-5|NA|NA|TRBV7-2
CASSSWGGLSNQPQHF
TGTGCCAGCAGCTCCTGGGGGGGGCTGAGCAATCAGCCCCAGCATTTT
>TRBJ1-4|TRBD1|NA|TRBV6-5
CASTISQGYEKLFF
TGTGCCAGCACCATTTCACAGGGGTACGAAAAACTGTTTTTT
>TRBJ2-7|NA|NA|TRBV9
CASSIGAGEQYF
TGTGCCAGCAGCATTGGGGCTGGCGAGCAGTACTTC
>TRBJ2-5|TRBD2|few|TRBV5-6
CASSRGLAVPETQYF
TGTGCCAGCAGTCGGGGACTAGCCGTACCAGAGACCCAGTACTTC
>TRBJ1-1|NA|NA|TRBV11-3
CASSLQNMGGAFF
TGTGCCAGCAGCCTTCAAAACATGGGGGGAGCTTTCTTT
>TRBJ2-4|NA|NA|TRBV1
CTSSLGTSGPGIDIQYF
TGCACCAGCAGCCTAGGGACTAGCGGACCGGGAATAGACATTCAGTACTTC
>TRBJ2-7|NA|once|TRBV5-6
CASSRSSTLYEQYF
TGTGCCAGCAGCAGGAGCTCAACTCTCTACGAGCAGTACTTC
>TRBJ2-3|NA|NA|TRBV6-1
CASSVSSEGPTDTQYF
TGTGCCAGCAGTGTTAGCTCAGAGGGTCCCACAGATACGCAGTATTTT
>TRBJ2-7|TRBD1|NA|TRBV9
CASSVTPGQGNEQYF
TGTGCCAGCAGCGTAACCCCGGGACAGGGGAACGAGCAGTACTTC
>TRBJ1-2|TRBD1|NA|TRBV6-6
CASSQGGTGLSGYTF
TGTGCCAGCAGCCAAGGTGGGACAGGGCTAAGTGGCTACACCTTC
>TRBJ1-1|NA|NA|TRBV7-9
CASRSGDSAFF
TGTGCCAGCAGATCCGGGGATTCCGCTTTCTTT
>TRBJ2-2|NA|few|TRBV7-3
CASSSQGNTGELFF
TGTGCCAGCAGCTCCCAAGGGAACACCGGGGAGCTGTTTTTT
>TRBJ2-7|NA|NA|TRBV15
CATSRDYRQPTYEQYF
TGTGCCACCAGCAGAGATTATCGACAGCCGACCTACGAGCAGTACTTC
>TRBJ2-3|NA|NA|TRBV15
CATSSRPSGFGTDTQYF
TGTGCCACCAGCAGCCGGCCCTCGGGGTTCGGGACAGATACGCAGTATTTT
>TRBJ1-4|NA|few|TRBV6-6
CASSSGAEKLFF
TGTGCCAGCAGCTCCGGGGCTGAAAAACTGTTTTTT
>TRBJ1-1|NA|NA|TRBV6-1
CASIKSLNTEAFF
TGTGCCAGCATTAAGAGCTTGAACACTGAAGCTTTCTTT
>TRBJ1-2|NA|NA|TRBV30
CAWSGENTGYGYTF
TGTGCCTGGAGTGGGGAGAACACGGGCTATGGCTACACCTTC
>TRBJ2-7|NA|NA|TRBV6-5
CASSYSRGPYEQYF
TGTGCCAGCAGTTACTCCCGGGGCCCCTACGAGCAGTACTTC
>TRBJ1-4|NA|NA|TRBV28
CASRWRTGPEKLFF
TGTGCCAGCAGATGGAGGACCGGCCCCGAAAAACTGTTTTTT
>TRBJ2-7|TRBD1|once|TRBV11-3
CASSGTGDTYEQYF
TGTGCCAGCAGCGGGACAGGCGACACCTACGAGCAGTACTTC
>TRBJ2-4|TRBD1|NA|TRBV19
CATIGQGRLAKNIQYF
TGTGCCACAATAGGACAGGGGCGACTAGCCAAAAACATTCAGTACTTC
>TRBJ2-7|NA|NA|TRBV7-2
CASSLLYEQYF
TGTGCCAGCAGCTTGCTTTACGAGCAGTACTTC
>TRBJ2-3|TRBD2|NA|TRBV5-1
CASSSGGPTDTQYF
TGCGCCAGCTCCTCGGGGGGGCCCACAGATACGCAGTATTTT
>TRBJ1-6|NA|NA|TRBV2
CASSANPAANSPLHF
TGTGCCAGCAGTGCAAATCCCGCCGCCAATTCACCCCTCCACTTT
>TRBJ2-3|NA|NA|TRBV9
CASSARGAGAGDTQYF
TGTGCCAGCAGCGCCCGGGGGGCGGGGGCGGGAGATACGCAGTATTTT
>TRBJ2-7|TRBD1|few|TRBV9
CASSLILTGGEQYF
TGTGCCAGCTCCCTTATACTAACAGGGGGCGAGCAGTACTTC
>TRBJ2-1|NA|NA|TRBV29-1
CSVFPLGENEQFF
TGCAGCGTTTTCCCCCTGGGGGAGAATGAGCAGTTCTTC
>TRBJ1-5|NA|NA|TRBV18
CASSPESGGSNQPQHF
TGTGCCAGCTCACCCGAGAGTGGGGGAAGCAATCAGCCCCAGCATTTT
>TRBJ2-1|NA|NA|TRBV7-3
CASSLGYLLTNEQFF
TGTGCCAGCAGCTTAGGGTATCTCCTAACCAATGAGCAGTTCTTC
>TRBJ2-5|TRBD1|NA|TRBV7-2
CASSLGQGPAETQYF
TGTGCCAGCAGCTTAGGACAGGGTCCCGCAGAGACCCAGTACTTC
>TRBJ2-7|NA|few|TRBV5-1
CASSHSGYEQYF
TGCGCCAGCAGCCACTCAGGATACGAGCAGTACTTC
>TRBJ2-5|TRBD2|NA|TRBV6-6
CASGRTSRETQYF
TGTGCCAGCGGGCGGACTAGCCGCGAGACCCAGTACTTC